Following are 31 T cell receptor beta chains from one sample sequenced in a study of cytomegalovirus exposure and HLA in healthy donors. This PCR relied on a set of 60 Vbeta primers and 13 Jbeta primers. The protocol was immunoSEQ multiplex PCR, while the TCRdb copy is restricted to in-frame clones and leaves out a portion. The profile shows over 65,000 clones, roughly 80% of them singletons. Specimen: PBMCs. The receptors shown here come from a woman aged 40-49 years in good health and CMV-seropositive.

This clone was observed once. The chain employs TRBV6-6 and TRBJ2-7, with 12 bases identical to TRBD2. Germline loops: CDR1 MNHNY, CDR2 SVGAGI (reference sequence). V was pared by 4 bases and J by 4 bases, with 5 bases of the junction left unmatched. This CDR3 has 15 amino acids. CDR3 DNA: TGTGCCAGCAGTTCCCTTACTAGCGGGAGGTACGAGCAGTACTTC. Its protein product is CASSSLTSGRYEQYF.

This clone came up once. The rearrangement links TRBV2 to TRBJ1-1, with D unresolved. The V gene lost 3 bases and the J gene lost 1 base, with 6 bases spanning the gap. The germline V gene has CDR1 SNHLY and CDR2 FYNNEI. The CDR3 sequence is 13 residues long. The CDR3 DNA reads as TGTGCCAGCAGTGACCAACAGAACACTGAAGCTTTCTTT. Its protein is CASSDQQNTEAFF.

This clone was recorded only once. This chain uses TRBV6-4 with TRBJ2-1; 8 bases agree with TRBD1. The CDR3 sequence is 15 residues long. The V segment lost 6 bases and the J segment 4 bases; nucleotides outside the gene matches: 8. CDR1 is MRHNA and CDR2 is SNTAGT in the germline V gene. CDR3: CASRRQGTNYNEQFF. In DNA, the CDR3 is TGTGCCAGCAGAAGACAGGGGACAAATTACAATGAGCAGTTCTTC.

The chain links TRBV25-1 to TRBJ2-7; 8 nucleotides agree with TRBD1. The CDR3 length is 14 residues. From germline, CDR1 is MGHDK and CDR2 SYGVNS. Trimming at V came to 3 bases and at J to 6 bases, leaving 7 bases not matched to a gene. This CDR3 is CASSDKDRVGEQYF. CDR3 bases: TGTGCCAGCAGTGATAAGGACAGGGTGGGCGAGCAGTACTTC.

The V gene is TRBV4-2, the J gene TRBJ2-5, with 8 positions matching TRBD2. With the DNA end fitting TRBJ2-7 better, the J assignment may be wrong. The CDR3 spans 15 residues. Germline CDR1 and CDR2: LGHNA and YNFKEQ. CDR3 in amino acids: CASSLATSGTYEQYF. The DNA for the CDR3 is TGTGCCAGCAGCCTTGCTACTAGCGGTACCTACGAGCAGTACTTC.

The chain couples TRBV6-1 to TRBJ2-7, with TRBD2 as a possible D gene (5 bases). CDR1 and CDR2 (germline): MNHNS, SASEGT. V lost 2 bases to trimming and J lost 5 bases, with 13 bases between them. The CDR3 runs 14 residues. The CDR3 protein is CASSERGGEDEQYF. CDR3 nucleotide sequence: TGTGCCAGCAGTGAACGAGGAGGAGAAGACGAGCAGTACTTC.

The chain joins TRBV11-2 to TRBJ2-1; 10 bases are a match to TRBD2. Losses at the gene ends were 3 bases for V and 3 bases for J; bases not matched to a gene: 2. CDR1 is SGHAT and CDR2 is FQNNGV in the germline V gene. The CDR3 loop spans 15 amino acids. The chain's CDR3 is CASSFGLADYNEQFF. The DNA of the CDR3 is TGTGCCAGCAGCTTCGGACTAGCGGACTACAATGAGCAGTTCTTC.

The chain recombines TRBV7-2 with TRBJ1-2, with TRBD1 as a possible D gene (5 bases). CDR3 size: 14 residues. V was cut by 6 bases and J by 7 bases, with 18 bases left in between. In germline, CDR1 is SGHTA, CDR2 FQGNSA. This CDR3 is CASSRSWQGSGYTF. CDR3 in DNA: TGTGCCAGCAGTCGGTCCTGGCAGGGAAGTGGCTACACCTTC. Full variable domain (missing parts from reference TRBV7-2 and TRBJ1-2): GAGVSQSPSNKVTEKGKDVELRCDPISGHTALYWYRQSLGQGLEFLIYFQGNSAPDKSGLPSDRFSAERTGGSVSTLTIQRTQQEDSAVYLCASSRSWQGSGYTFGSGTRLTVV.

V and J are TRBV15 and TRBJ1-5; 7 bases are shared with TRBD1. The CDR3 has 13 amino acids. Trimming cost V 8 bases and J 6 bases; bases outside gene matches: 7. Per germline, CDR1 LNHNV and CDR2 YYDKDF (reference sequence). DNA of the CDR3: TGTGCCACCTCAGGACAGGCCGCTCAGCCCCAGCATTTT. This encodes CATSGQAAQPQHF.

This clone turned up a few times. The chain combines TRBV14 with TRBJ2-1; TRBD1 is a possible D gene (6 bases). Trimming left V 2 bases short and J 2 bases short, with 16 bases between. Germline V gives CDR1 SGHDN, CDR2 FVKESK. The CDR3 loop spans 17 amino acids. CDR3 loop: CASSQTVTGLAYNEQFF. The CDR3 region has the DNA TGTGCCAGCAGCCAAACGGTCACAGGGTTGGCCTACAATGAGCAGTTCTTC.

J is TRBJ2-1 and V is TRBV6-5, with TRBD1 as a possible D gene (6 bases). CDR3 length: 16 residues. Germline loops: CDR1 MNHEY, CDR2 SVGAGI. V shed 0 bases and J shed 6 bases, with 15 bases lying between them. The CDR3 region has the DNA TGTGCCAGCAGTTACTCGGGGGCAATCGGACGCAATGAGCAGTTCTTC. Translating gives CASSYSGAIGRNEQFF.

The gene calls are TRBV2 and TRBJ2-1; D is perhaps TRBD2 (5 bases). V lost 3 bases and J lost 7, with 16 bases in between. The CDR3 has 15 residues. Germline V lookup: CDR1 SNHLY, CDR2 FYNNEI. CDR3 DNA sequence: TGTGCCAGCAGTGAGGTACCGGGGTTTGAGAATGAGCAGTTCTTC. Protein sequence: CASSEVPGFENEQFF.

The V gene is TRBV19, the J gene TRBJ1-4; TRBD1 aligns across 7 bases. In germline, CDR1 is LNHDA, CDR2 SQIVND (reference sequence). This CDR3 is built from 13 residues. V trimming: 7 bases; J trimming: 6 bases; junction bases outside the gene matches: 5. The CDR3 reads CASNPGQYEKLFF. CDR3 in DNA: TGTGCCAGTAACCCGGGACAGTATGAAAAACTGTTTTTT.

The chain couples TRBV19 to TRBJ1-2; 8 bases are a match to TRBD1. The CDR3 is made up of 14 amino acids. The trim removed 3 bases at V and 6 bases at J, leaving 6 bases unmatched. Germline assignment: CDR1 LNHDA and CDR2 SQIVND (reference sequence). The CDR3 is CASSIQTGVDGYTF. CDR3 in DNA: TGTGCCAGTAGTATTCAGACAGGGGTGGATGGCTACACCTTC.

This clone has just one count. The J gene is TRBJ2-5, the V gene TRBV30; D possibly corresponds to TRBD2 (7 bases). Germline lookup yields CDR1 GTSNPN and CDR2 SVGIG (reference sequence). The CDR3 length is 14 residues. Trimming took 0 bases from V and 1 from J, leaving 9 bases between them. The CDR3 spells CAWSVRGPQETQYF. DNA for the CDR3: TGTGCCTGGAGTGTGCGGGGGCCCCAAGAGACCCAGTACTTC.

V gene TRBV7-9 combines with J gene TRBJ1-1, with D possibly matching TRBD1 (5 bases). This CDR3 has 14 amino acids. Per germline, CDR1 SEHNR and CDR2 FQNEAQ (reference sequence). The ends were cut back, 6 bases at V and 2 bases at J, with 13 bases in the middle. The CDR3 sequence is CASSYIDSNTEAFF. The DNA of the CDR3 is TGTGCCAGCAGTTACATCGACAGCAACACTGAAGCTTTCTTT.

V gene TRBV18 combines with J gene TRBJ1-2; D might be TRBD1 (5 bases). There are 11 residues in the CDR3. Trimming removed 3 bases at V and 7 bases at J, with 6 bases between. Germline-derived CDR1 and CDR2 are KGHSH and LQKENI. CDR3 amino acids: CASSPGGGYTF. The DNA for the CDR3 is TGTGCCAGCTCACCGGGGGGTGGCTACACCTTC.

V and J are TRBV4-2 and TRBJ2-7; D is possibly TRBD2 (6 bases). The CDR3 runs to 14 residues. V lost 4 bases and J 4 bases, leaving 14 bases between the germline ends. The germline V gene has CDR1 LGHNA and CDR2 YNFKEQ. The CDR3 loop is CASSLLMGGYEQYF. The CDR3 nucleotides are TGTGCCAGCAGCCTTCTTATGGGGGGATACGAGCAGTACTTC.

CDR3 sequence reads: CATSRERAGGNEQFF. Written as DNA, the CDR3 is TGTGCCACCAGCAGAGAGAGGGCAGGGGGCAATGAGCAGTTCTTC. This chain connects TRBV15 to TRBJ2-1; the match to TRBD1 covers 7 bases. The CDR3 extends over 15 amino acids. The junction had 5 bases not matched to a gene; V was cut back by 0 bases and J by 6 bases. Germline CDR1 LNHNV, CDR2 YYDKDF (reference sequence).

This sequence joins TRBV2 and TRBJ2-5, with 10 bases that match TRBD2. The CDR3 has 14 amino acids. The germline CDR1 and CDR2 sequences are SNHLY and FYNNEI. Trimming took 9 bases from V and 1 from J; bases not matched to a gene: 5. DNA of the CDR3: TGTGCCAGGGATAGCGGGGGGAGCCAAGAGACCCAGTACTTC. Translated: CARDSGGSQETQYF.

The chain has TRBV14 and TRBJ2-1; possibly TRBD1 for D (5 bases). CDR1 is SGHDN, CDR2 FVKESK, per germline. The CDR3 is made up of 14 amino acids. V was clipped by 4 bases and J by 7 bases, with 14 bases between them. The CDR3 reads CASSPRVYGNEQFF. CDR3 in DNA: TGTGCCAGCAGCCCCAGGGTCTATGGGAATGAGCAGTTCTTC.

The chain combines TRBV2 with TRBJ2-5; tentatively, D is TRBD1 (5 bases). The germline V gene has CDR1 SNHLY and CDR2 FYNNEI. The V end was cut by 8 bases, the J end by 5 bases, with 15 bases between. This CDR3 spans 13 amino acids. The CDR3 bases are TGTGCCAGCGGTCGTGGGGCAGAGGAGACCCAGTACTTC. Translating gives CASGRGAEETQYF.

CDR3 coding DNA: TGTGCCAGCAGCTTAGCCTCGCAGGGGGCGGGGGAGACCCAGTACTTC. Translating it yields CASSLASQGAGETQYF. This chain joins TRBV7-6 and TRBJ2-5, with TRBD1 matching over 8 bases. CDR1 and CDR2 from the germline V gene are SGHVS and FNYEAQ. The length of the CDR3 is 16 residues. Trimming cost V 0 bases and J 5 bases; bases outside gene matches: 8.

The V and J genes are TRBV5-8 and TRBJ2-3, with TRBD1 as a possible D gene (6 bases). V was clipped by 2 bases and J by 4 bases, with 17 bases between them. There are 16 residues in the CDR3. Germline V gene data show CDR1 as SGHTS and CDR2 as YDEGEE. As DNA, the CDR3 is TGTGCCAGCAGCTTCTTTCCTAGTGGGGGCGCAGATACGCAGTATTTT. It codes for CASSFFPSGGADTQYF. The whole variable domain, remainder taken from reference TRBV5-8 and TRBJ2-3, is EAGVTQSPTHLIKTRGQQATLRCSPISGHTSVYWYQQALGLGLQFLLWYDEGEERNRGNFPPRFSGRQFPNYSSELNVNALELEDSALYLCASSFFPSGGADTQYFGPGTRLTVL.

The chain joins TRBV5-6 to TRBJ1-2, with D hard to call. Looked up from germline, CDR1 is SGHDT and CDR2 is YYEEEE. The germline V and J ends were trimmed by 4 bases and 5 bases, with 12 bases remaining between them. The CDR3 extends over 13 amino acids. The CDR3 DNA follows: TGTGCCAGCAGCCTGTTGGAGGGATATGGCTACACCTTC. Amino acids: CASSLLEGYGYTF.

V usage is TRBV7-9 and J usage is TRBJ1-2; D is unclear. The germline V and J ends were trimmed by 6 bases and 6 bases, with 14 bases remaining between them. CDR3 size: 13 residues. The germline gives CDR1 SEHNR, CDR2 FQNEAQ (reference sequence). The CDR3 coding sequence is TGTGCCAGCAGTCCCCCCACTGGAGATGGCTACACCTTC. Amino acids: CASSPPTGDGYTF.

The CDR3 sequence: CASSIGGSPADTQYF. The CDR3 nucleotides are TGTGCCAGTAGTATAGGCGGGAGTCCCGCAGATACGCAGTATTTT. J is TRBJ2-3 and V is TRBV19, with TRBD2 matching 7 bases. From germline, CDR1 is LNHDA and CDR2 SQIVND (reference sequence). CDR3 length: 15 residues. V dropped 1 base and J dropped 4; count of bases not matched to a gene: 5.

This clone showed up just a few times. This sequence joins TRBV4-2 and TRBJ2-3; D is possibly TRBD2 (6 bases). Germline CDR1 is LGHNA and CDR2 is YNFKEQ. The V gene lost 6 bases and the J gene lost 5 bases, with 15 bases spanning the gap. The CDR3 runs 14 residues. The CDR3 coding sequence is TGTGCCAGCAGGAACTCGGGAGAGGGAGATACGCAGTATTTT. This encodes CASRNSGEGDTQYF.

V and J are TRBV6-5 and TRBJ1-1, with D possibly matching TRBD1 (5 bases). Germline V gives CDR1 MNHEY, CDR2 SVGAGI. There are 15 residues in the CDR3. Trimming shortened V by 2 bases and J by 10 bases, and 20 bases separated the two germline ends. Here the CDR3 reads CASSYTLGGGKRAFF. The CDR3 nucleotides read TGTGCCAGCAGTTACACCCTGGGGGGAGGGAAGAGAGCTTTCTTT.

The genes are TRBV2 and TRBJ1-5, with D possibly matching TRBD1 (6 bases). Trimming took off 3 bases at V and 5 bases at J, with 14 bases between the two ends. The germline CDR1 and CDR2 sequences are SNHLY and FYNNEI. The CDR3 runs to 15 residues. The CDR3 loop reads CASSDVGGGDQPQHF. The CDR3 bases are TGTGCCAGCAGTGATGTTGGGGGGGGCGATCAGCCCCAGCATTTT. Looking up the rest from reference TRBV2 and TRBJ1-5 gives the full variable domain: EPEVTQTPSHQVTQMGQEVILRCVPISNHLYFYWYRQILGQKVEFLVSFYNNEISEKSEIFDDQFSVERPDGSNFTLKIRSTKLEDSAMYFCASSDVGGGDQPQHFGDGTRLSIL.

On this clone: Other DNA sequences from this sample encode an identical CDR3 as well. The chain carries TRBV19 and TRBJ2-1; 10 bases are shared with TRBD2. Germline CDR1 LNHDA, CDR2 SQIVND (reference sequence). CDR3 length: 15 residues. With 3 bases clipped from V and 6 bases from J, the junction kept 5 bases outside the gene matches. The CDR3 DNA reads as TGTGCCAGTAGTATGGTAGCGGGAGGCCGCAATGAGCAGTTCTTC. It translates to CASSMVAGGRNEQFF.